This T cell receptor (beta chain) originates from a study of naive and memory T cell subsets. Two oligonucleotides, mixed equimolar, formed the beta constant-region primer covering TRBC1 and TRBC2. TCRdb re-called the UMI-ligation and nested PCR reads through MiXCR, storing one row per CDR3 protein. The sample yields some 150,000 distinct CDR3 sequences, about 18% seen once. J was trimmed by 0 bases and V by 9 bases; bases with no gene match: 7. This CDR3 contains 14 residues. Germline V gives CDR1 MNHEY, CDR2 SVGEGT. This clonotype was seen a few times. V gene TRBV6-2 or TRBV6-3 combines with J gene TRBJ1-1, with 7 bases identical to TRBD1. This TCR derives from a human donor in good health. The sequenced sample consisted of naive CD4+ T cells from blood. Here the CDR3 DNA reads TGTGCCAGTACGACAGGGAGGGTGAACACTGAAGCTTTCTTT. Its protein is CASTTGRVNTEAFF.